The clone carrying this T cell receptor beta chain was recorded at least ten times. Its antigen is not identified. TCR beta CDR3 region amplification was performed from RNA transcripts. Initially, a first-round RT-PCR of the TCR CDR3 employed the HTBI primer set. TCRdb recomputed calls from the multiplex PCR reads with MiXCR, one row per CDR3 protein. The sample includes roughly 150,000 distinct CDR3 sequences, over 7.5% of them seen just once. The data were obtained in a study of T cells in Graves' hyperthyroidism and ophthalmopathy. Study results and limitations: Most clonotypes expanded in thyroid above 0.001 were likewise present in blood.

Patients aged 18 to 65 had newly diagnosed hyperthyroidism lasting under 2 months. Diagnostic decisions used clinical symptoms, serum thyroxine and TRAb, thyroid ultrasound and orbital computed tomography. The blood sample predates any ophthalmopathy symptoms, coming from first hyperthyroidism diagnosis. The length of the CDR3 is 15 residues. CDR1 and CDR2 (germline): SGHTA, FQGNSA. Trimming cost V 2 bases and J 2 bases, with 10 bases left between them. Sequenced material: blood. This chain links TRBV7-2 with TRBJ1-5; D not resolved. This TCR was recovered from a woman aged 18 to 35 with Graves' hyperthyroidism that later progressed to Graves' ophthalmopathy. The CDR3: CASSLWGRGNQPQHF. Here the CDR3 DNA reads TGTGCCAGCAGCTTATGGGGTAGGGGCAATCAGCCCCAGCATTTT.